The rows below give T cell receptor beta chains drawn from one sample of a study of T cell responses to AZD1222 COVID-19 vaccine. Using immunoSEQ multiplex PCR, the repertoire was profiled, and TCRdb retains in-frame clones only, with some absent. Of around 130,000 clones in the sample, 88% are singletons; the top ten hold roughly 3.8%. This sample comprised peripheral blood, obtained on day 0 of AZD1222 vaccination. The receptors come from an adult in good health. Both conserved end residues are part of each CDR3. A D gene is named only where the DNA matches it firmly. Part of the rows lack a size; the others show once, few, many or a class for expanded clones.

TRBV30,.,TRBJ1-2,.,CAWSVGIYGYTF,TGTGCCTGGAGTGTAGGGATCTATGGCTACACCTTC
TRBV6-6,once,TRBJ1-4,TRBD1,CASIDRERHEKLFF,TGTGCCAGCATCGACAGGGAACGACATGAAAAACTGTTTTTT
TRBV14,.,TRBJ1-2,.,CASSLVLTDYYGYTF,TGTGCCAGCAGCCTCGTCCTGACGGATTACTATGGCTACACCTTC
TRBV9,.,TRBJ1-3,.,CASSAAVGVEGNTIYF,TGTGCCAGCAGCGCAGCCGTGGGGGTGGAGGGAAACACCATATATTTT
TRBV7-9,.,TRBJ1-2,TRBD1,CASSLADRGNYGYTF,TGTGCCAGCAGCTTAGCGGACAGGGGCAACTATGGCTACACCTTC
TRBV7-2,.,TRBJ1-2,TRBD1,CASSFQGASGYTF,TGTGCCAGCAGCTTCCAGGGGGCGAGTGGCTACACCTTC
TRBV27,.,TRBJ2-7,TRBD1,CASSPLGQEKAYEQYF,TGTGCCAGCAGTCCCCTAGGACAGGAAAAGGCCTACGAGCAGTACTTC
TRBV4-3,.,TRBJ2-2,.,CASSQEKALNTGELFF,TGCGCCAGCAGCCAAGAAAAAGCGCTAAACACCGGGGAGCTGTTTTTT
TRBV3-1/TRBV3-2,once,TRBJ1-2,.,CASSHQTDRLGGYTF,TGTGCCAGCAGCCACCAGACCGACAGGTTAGGTGGCTACACCTTC
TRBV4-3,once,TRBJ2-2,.,CASSHRFEGSNTGELFF,TGCGCCAGCAGCCACCGCTTCGAGGGGTCGAACACCGGGGAGCTGTTTTTT
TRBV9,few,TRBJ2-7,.,CASSVGIGAAYEQYF,TGTGCCAGCAGCGTAGGTATAGGGGCAGCCTACGAGCAGTACTTC